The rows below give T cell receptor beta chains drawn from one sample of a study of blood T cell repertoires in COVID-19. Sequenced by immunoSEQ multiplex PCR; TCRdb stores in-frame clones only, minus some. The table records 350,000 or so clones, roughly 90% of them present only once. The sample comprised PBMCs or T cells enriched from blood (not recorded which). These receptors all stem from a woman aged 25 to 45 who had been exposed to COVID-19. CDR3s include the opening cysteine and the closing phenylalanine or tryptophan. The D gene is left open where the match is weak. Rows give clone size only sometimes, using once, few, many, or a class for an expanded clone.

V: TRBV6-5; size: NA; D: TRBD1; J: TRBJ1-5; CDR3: CASSRTGGQPQHF; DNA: TGTGCCAGCAGTCGGACAGGAGGCCAGCCCCAGCATTTT
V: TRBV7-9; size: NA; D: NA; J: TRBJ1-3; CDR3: CASSLPPGGTGNTIYF; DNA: TGTGCCAGCAGCTTACCGCCGGGGGGTACTGGAAACACCATATATTTT
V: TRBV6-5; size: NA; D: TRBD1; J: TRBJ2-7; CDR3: CASGAGTGVYEQYF; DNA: TGTGCCAGCGGGGCCGGGACAGGGGTTTACGAGCAGTACTTC
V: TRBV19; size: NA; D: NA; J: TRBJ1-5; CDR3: CASTQSIVVSRDSNQPQHF; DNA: TGTGCCAGTACCCAGAGTATCGTGGTTAGCCGCGATAGCAATCAGCCCCAGCATTTT
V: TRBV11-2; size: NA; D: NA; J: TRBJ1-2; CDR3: CASSLQGYGYTF; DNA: TGTGCCAGCAGCTTGCAGGGCTATGGCTACACCTTC
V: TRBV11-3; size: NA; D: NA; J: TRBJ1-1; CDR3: CASTTQVMNTEAFF; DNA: TGTGCCAGCACCACCCAGGTCATGAACACTGAAGCTTTCTTT
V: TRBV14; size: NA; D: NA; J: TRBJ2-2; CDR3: CASSQDTGFGGELFF; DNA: TGTGCCAGCAGCCAAGACACAGGGTTCGGCGGGGAGCTGTTTTTT
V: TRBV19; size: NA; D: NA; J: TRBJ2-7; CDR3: CASSPREWYEQYF; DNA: TGTGCCAGTAGTCCCCGGGAGTGGTACGAGCAGTACTTC
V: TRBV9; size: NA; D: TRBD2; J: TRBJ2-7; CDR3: CASSPGTSGRATSPNYEQYF; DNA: TGTGCCAGCAGCCCCGGGACTAGCGGGAGGGCCACCTCCCCCAACTACGAGCAGTACTTC
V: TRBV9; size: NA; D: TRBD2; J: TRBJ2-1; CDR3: CASSAPTSGGLFSYNEQFF; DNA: TGTGCCAGCAGCGCCCCGACTAGCGGAGGGCTTTTCTCCTACAATGAGCAGTTCTTC
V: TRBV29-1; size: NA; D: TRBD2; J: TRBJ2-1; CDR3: CSVKREGLFNEQFF; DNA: TGCAGCGTGAAGCGGGAGGGCCTTTTCAATGAGCAGTTCTTC
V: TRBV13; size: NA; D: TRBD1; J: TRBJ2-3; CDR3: CASSMGRQGGAMGQYF; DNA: TGTGCCAGCAGCATGGGGAGACAGGGTGGGGCGATGGGGCAGTATTTT
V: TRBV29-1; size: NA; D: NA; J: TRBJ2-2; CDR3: CSVEMGPGELFF; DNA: TGCAGCGTTGAAATGGGGCCCGGGGAGCTGTTTTTT
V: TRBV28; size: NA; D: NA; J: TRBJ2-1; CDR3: CASFQTGDYNEQFF; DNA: TGTGCCTCCTTCCAGACAGGCGATTACAATGAGCAGTTCTTC
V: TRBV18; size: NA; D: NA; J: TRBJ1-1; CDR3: CASSPDGDTEAFF; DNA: TGTGCCAGCTCACCAGACGGAGACACTGAAGCTTTCTTT
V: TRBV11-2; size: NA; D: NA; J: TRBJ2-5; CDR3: CASSLAQGWETQYF; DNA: TGTGCCAGCAGCTTAGCTCAGGGGTGGGAGACCCAGTACTTC
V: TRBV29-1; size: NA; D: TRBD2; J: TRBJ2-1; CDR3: CSVDAVASGIGEQFF; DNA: TGCAGCGTTGATGCAGTAGCTAGCGGGATTGGTGAGCAGTTCTTC
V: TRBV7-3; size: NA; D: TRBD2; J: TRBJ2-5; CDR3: CASSPGTREETQYF; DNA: TGTGCCAGCAGCCCTGGGACTAGGGAGGAGACCCAGTACTTC
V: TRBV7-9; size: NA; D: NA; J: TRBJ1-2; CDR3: CASSPGPGVGGYTF; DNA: TGTGCCAGCAGCCCTGGACCAGGGGTTGGCGGCTACACCTTC
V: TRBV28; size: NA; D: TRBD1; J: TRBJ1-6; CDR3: CASSPGQGHSSPLHF; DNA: TGTGCCAGCAGTCCCGGACAGGGTCACAGTTCACCCCTCCACTTT
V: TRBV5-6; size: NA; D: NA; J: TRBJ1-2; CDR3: CASSPRTDYGYTF; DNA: TGTGCCAGCAGCCCACGGACAGACTATGGCTACACCTTC
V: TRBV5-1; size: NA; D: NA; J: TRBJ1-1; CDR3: CASSLVKNTEAFF; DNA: TGCGCCAGCAGCTTGGTAAAGAACACTGAAGCTTTCTTT
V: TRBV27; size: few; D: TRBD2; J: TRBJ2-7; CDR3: CASRHQGEGLAFHSYEQYF; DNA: TGTGCCAGCAGACATCAGGGCGAGGGACTAGCTTTTCACTCCTACGAGCAGTACTTC
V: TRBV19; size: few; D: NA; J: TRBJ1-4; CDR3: CASRPDRTPNEKLFF; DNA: TGTGCCAGTAGGCCCGACAGAACTCCTAATGAAAAACTGTTTTTT
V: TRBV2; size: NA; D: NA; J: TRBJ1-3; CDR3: CASSGDTGNTIYF; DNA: TGTGCCAGCAGTGGGGACACTGGAAACACCATATATTTT
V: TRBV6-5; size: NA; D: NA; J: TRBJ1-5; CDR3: CASRPQGWVNQPQHF; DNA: TGTGCCAGCAGACCTCAGGGATGGGTTAATCAGCCCCAGCATTTT
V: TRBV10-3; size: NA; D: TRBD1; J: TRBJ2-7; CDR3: CAISDPGQGAWSSYEQYF; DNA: TGTGCCATCAGTGACCCCGGCCAGGGGGCGTGGAGCTCCTACGAGCAGTACTTC
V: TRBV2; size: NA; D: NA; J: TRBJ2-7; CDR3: CASSVLYEQYF; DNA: TGTGCCAGCAGTGTTCTCTACGAGCAGTACTTC
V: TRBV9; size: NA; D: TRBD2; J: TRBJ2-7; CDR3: CASSLSGSVHEQYF; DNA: TGTGCCAGCAGCTTGAGCGGGAGTGTTCACGAGCAGTACTTC
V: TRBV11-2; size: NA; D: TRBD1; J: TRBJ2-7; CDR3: CASSLDSETGVHEQYF; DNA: TGTGCCAGCAGCTTAGATTCGGAGACAGGGGTCCACGAGCAGTACTTC
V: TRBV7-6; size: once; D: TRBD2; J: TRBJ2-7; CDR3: CASSPTSGYEQYF; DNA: TGTGCCAGCAGCCCTACTAGCGGCTACGAGCAGTACTTC